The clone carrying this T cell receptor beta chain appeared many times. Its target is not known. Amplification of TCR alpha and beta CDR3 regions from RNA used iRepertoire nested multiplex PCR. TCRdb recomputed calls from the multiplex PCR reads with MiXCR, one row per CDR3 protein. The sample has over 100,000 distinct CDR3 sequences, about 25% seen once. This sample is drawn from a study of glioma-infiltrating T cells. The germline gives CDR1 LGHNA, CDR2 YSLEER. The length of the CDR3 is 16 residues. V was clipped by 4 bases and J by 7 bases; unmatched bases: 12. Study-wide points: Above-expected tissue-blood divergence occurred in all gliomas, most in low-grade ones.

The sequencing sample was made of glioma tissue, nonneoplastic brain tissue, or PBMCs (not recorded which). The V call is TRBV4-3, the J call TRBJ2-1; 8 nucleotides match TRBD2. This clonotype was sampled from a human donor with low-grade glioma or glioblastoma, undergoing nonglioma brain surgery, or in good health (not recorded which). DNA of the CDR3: TGCGCCAGCAGCCGAGTAGCGGGAAGGCGAGGGAATGAGCAGTTCTTC. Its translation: CASSRVAGRRGNEQFF.